A single sample is the source of the 9 T cell receptor beta chains below, sequenced in a study of response to subunit inactivated influenza vaccine. TCRdb ran MiXCR on the RT-PCR reads and lists one entry per CDR3 protein. The profile shows approximately 520,000 distinct CDR3 sequences, 16% of them singletons. Source: CD4+ T cells sorted from PBMCs, taken roughly 24 months after vaccination. These receptors were taken from a man aged 50-75 years who received an inactivated influenza vaccine.

This clonotype was detected a few times. The gene calls are TRBV24-1 and TRBJ2-1, with D possibly being TRBD1 (6 bases). The V and J ends lost 4 bases and 9 bases respectively, with 12 bases between them. This CDR3 has 13 amino acids. Germline CDR1 reads KGHDR; CDR2 reads SFDVKD. The CDR3 bases are TGTGCCACCAGTGACCTTGACAGGCGTGAGCAGTTCTTC. It specifies CATSDLDRREQFF.

The genes are TRBV5-1 and TRBJ2-5; maybe TRBD2 (5 bases). V was pared by 3 bases and J by 5 bases, with 11 bases between. The CDR3 has 13 amino acids. From germline, CDR1 is SGHRS and CDR2 YFSETQ. The CDR3, as DNA: TGCGCCAGCAGCTCCGGACTTGGGGAGACCCAGTACTTC. Translated: CASSSGLGETQYF. Using reference TRBV5-1 and TRBJ2-5 for the parts outside the CDR3, the full variable domain is KAGVTQTPRYLIKTRGQQVTLSCSPISGHRSVSWYQQTPGQGLQFLFEYFSETQRNKGNFPGRFSGRQFSNSRSEMNVSTLELGDSALYLCASSSGLGETQYFGPGTRLLVL.

This clonotype was detected once. This sequence joins TRBV11-1 and TRBJ2-3, with 8 bases fitting TRBD2. V gave up 1 base and J gave up 1 base; unmatched junction bases: 16. This CDR3 has 20 residues. From germline, CDR1 is SGHAT and CDR2 FQDESV (reference sequence). The chain's CDR3 is CASSLVGGAGGALGTDTQYF. As DNA, the CDR3 is TGTGCCAGCAGCTTAGTGGGCGGCGCGGGGGGTGCCCTGGGCACAGATACGCAGTATTTT.

This chain links TRBV18 with TRBJ2-1; 7 nucleotides agree with TRBD1. Germline CDR1 KGHSH, CDR2 LQKENI. After removal of 5 bases from V and 0 bases from J, the junction contained 7 bases not matched to a gene. This CDR3 spans 16 amino acids. Written as DNA, the CDR3 is TGTGCCAGCTCAGCGTCGGGACAGAGCTCCTACAATGAGCAGTTCTTC. This codes for CASSASGQSSYNEQFF.

Ten or more counts support this clonotype. The rearrangement uses TRBV29-1 and TRBJ1-5; 11 nucleotides align to TRBD1. This CDR3 has 13 amino acids. Germline CDR1 SQVTM, CDR2 ANQGSEA. The trim removed 7 bases at V and 6 bases at J, leaving 5 bases unmatched. The CDR3 DNA sequence: TGCAGCGCAGGACAGGGGGCCGGTCAGCCCCAGCATTTT. This encodes CSAGQGAGQPQHF.

This clonotype was seen repeatedly, ten times or more. This chain links TRBV4-3 with TRBJ1-5; D gene ambiguous. The CDR3 consists of 14 residues. Germline V gives CDR1 LGHNA, CDR2 YSLEER. Deletions cut 1 base from V and 6 bases from J, with 10 bases between. CDR3 sequence reads: CASSQVWEGQPQHF. The CDR3 DNA reads as TGCGCCAGCAGCCAAGTCTGGGAGGGTCAGCCCCAGCATTTT.

This clonotype was detected once. The gene calls are TRBV20-1 and TRBJ2-7, with D possibly matching TRBD1 (6 bases). The CDR3 contains 14 residues. From germline, CDR1 is DFQATT and CDR2 SNEGSKA (reference sequence). V lost 3 bases and J lost 3, with 15 bases in between. CDR3 DNA: TGCAGTGCTAGGGGGACATCCAAACGCTACGAGCAGTACTTC. Translated: CSARGTSKRYEQYF.

The sample holds many counts of this clonotype. The J gene is TRBJ2-5, the V gene TRBV11-1; D is unclear. CDR1 and CDR2 from the germline V gene are SGHAT and FQDESV (reference sequence). The V gene lost 5 bases and the J gene lost 5 bases, with 9 bases spanning the gap. The CDR3 runs 12 residues. DNA of the CDR3: TGTGCCAGCAGCGTCTACCGGGAGACCCAGTACTTC. Its protein is CASSVYRETQYF.

Many counts were recorded for this clonotype. The J gene is TRBJ2-5, the V gene TRBV5-1; D call uncertain. With 0 bases removed from V and 4 bases from J, the gap between germline ends came to 10 bases. CDR3 length equals 14 residues. Germline values: CDR1 SGHRS, CDR2 YFSETQ. CDR3 nucleotide sequence: TGCGCCAGCAGCTTGGTTGGTTCTTCAGAGACCCAGTACTTC. This translates into CASSLVGSSETQYF.